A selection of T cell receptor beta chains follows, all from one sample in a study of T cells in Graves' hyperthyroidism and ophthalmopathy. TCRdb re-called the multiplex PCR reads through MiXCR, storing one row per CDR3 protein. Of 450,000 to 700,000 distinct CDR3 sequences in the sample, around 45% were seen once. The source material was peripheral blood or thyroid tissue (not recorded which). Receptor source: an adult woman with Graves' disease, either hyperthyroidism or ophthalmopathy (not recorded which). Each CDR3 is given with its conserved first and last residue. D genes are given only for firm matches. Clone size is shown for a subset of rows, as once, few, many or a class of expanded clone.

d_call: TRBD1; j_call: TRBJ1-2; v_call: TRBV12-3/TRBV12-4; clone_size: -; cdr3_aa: CASSPTDRQGPYGYTF; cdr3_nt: TGTGCCAGCAGCCCTACGGATCGACAGGGCCCTTATGGCTACACCTTC
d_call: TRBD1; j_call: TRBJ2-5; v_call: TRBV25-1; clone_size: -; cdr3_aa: CASRTLDRGRIETQYF; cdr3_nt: TGTGCCAGCCGTACCCTTGACAGGGGGCGCATCGAGACCCAGTACTTC
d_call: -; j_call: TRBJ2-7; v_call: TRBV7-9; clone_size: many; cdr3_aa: CASRPGESYEQYF; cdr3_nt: TGTGCCAGCAGGCCGGGGGAATCCTACGAGCAGTACTTC
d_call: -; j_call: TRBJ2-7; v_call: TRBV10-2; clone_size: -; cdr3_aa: CASSAEQAGSYEQYF; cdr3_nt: TGCGCCAGCAGTGCGGAACAGGCAGGTTCTTACGAGCAGTACTTC
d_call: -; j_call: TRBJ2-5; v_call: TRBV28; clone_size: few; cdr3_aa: CASMGGTQYF; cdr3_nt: TGTGCCAGCATGGGGGGGACCCAGTACTTC
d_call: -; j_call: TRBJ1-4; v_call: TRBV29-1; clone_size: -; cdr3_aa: CSARAAGNEKLFF; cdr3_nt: TGCAGCGCCAGGGCCGCGGGTAATGAAAAACTGTTTTTT
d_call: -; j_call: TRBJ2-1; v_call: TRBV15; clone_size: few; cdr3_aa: CATSRDLPGVISNEQFF; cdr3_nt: TGTGCCACCAGCAGAGATCTACCGGGAGTGATATCCAATGAGCAGTTCTTC
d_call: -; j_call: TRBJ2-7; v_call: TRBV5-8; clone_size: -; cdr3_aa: CASSQESGLSAYEQYF; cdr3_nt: TGCGCCAGCAGCCAAGAATCCGGACTGAGCGCCTACGAGCAGTACTTC
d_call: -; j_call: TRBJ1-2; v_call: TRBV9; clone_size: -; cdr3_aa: CASSVAPAGANYGYTF; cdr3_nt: TGTGCCAGCAGCGTAGCCCCAGCGGGAGCGAACTATGGCTACACCTTC
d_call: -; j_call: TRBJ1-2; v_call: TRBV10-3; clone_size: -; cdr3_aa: CAIRGGGYTF; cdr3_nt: TGTGCCATCAGGGGGGGCGGCTACACCTTC
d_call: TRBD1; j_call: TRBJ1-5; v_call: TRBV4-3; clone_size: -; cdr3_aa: CASSQQGADQPQHF; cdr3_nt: TGCGCCAGCAGCCAACAGGGGGCAGATCAGCCCCAGCATTTT
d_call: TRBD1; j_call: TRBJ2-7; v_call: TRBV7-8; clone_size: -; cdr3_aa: CASSITRGSEQYF; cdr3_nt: TGTGCCAGCAGCATAACCAGGGGGAGCGAGCAGTACTTC
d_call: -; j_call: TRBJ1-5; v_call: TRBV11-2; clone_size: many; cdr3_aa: CASSLAMDNQPQHF; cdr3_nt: TGTGCCAGCAGCTTAGCCATGGATAACCAGCCCCAGCATTTT
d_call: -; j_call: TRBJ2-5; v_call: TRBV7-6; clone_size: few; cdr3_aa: CASSLQRTPWETQYF; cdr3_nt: TGTGCCAGCAGCCTACAAAGGACTCCGTGGGAGACCCAGTACTTC
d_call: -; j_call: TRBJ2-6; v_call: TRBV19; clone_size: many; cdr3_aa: CASTRWHPGGANVLTF; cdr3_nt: TGTGCCAGTACCCGCTGGCACCCGGGAGGGGCCAACGTCCTGACTTTC
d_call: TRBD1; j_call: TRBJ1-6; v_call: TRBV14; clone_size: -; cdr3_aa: CASSQRQGQSPLHF; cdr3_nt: TGTGCCAGCAGCCAAAGACAGGGGCAATCACCCCTCCACTTT
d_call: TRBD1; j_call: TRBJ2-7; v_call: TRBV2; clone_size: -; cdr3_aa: CASHEGDRTYEQYF; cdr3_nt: TGTGCCAGCCACGAAGGGGACAGGACCTACGAGCAGTACTTC